This T cell receptor beta chain is from a study of post-analysis software for immune sequencing data. Study outcomes and limitations: Pronounced co-clustering by F measure was evident among identically batched samples. The study found TRBV5-6, TRBV5-1 and TRBV20-1 among 5 or 6 TRBV segments more frequent in patients than controls.

This clonotype turned up a few times. The antigen remains unidentified. Libraries were made from TCR beta cDNA, and they carried unique molecular identifiers. TCRdb used MiXCR to reprocess the PCR reads, holding one entry per CDR3 protein. This sample carries about 460,000 distinct CDR3 sequences, roughly 46% of them seen once, and the ten largest clones take 9% to 14%. V dropped 0 bases and J dropped 3 bases, with 7 bases sitting between them. Germline CDR1 SGDLS, CDR2 YYNGEE. This CDR3 spans 13 amino acids. The TCR originated in a girl aged 10-17 years with multiple sclerosis. Sequenced sample: blood. The chain has TRBV9 and TRBJ2-7; D unclear. CDR3 amino acids: CASSVGQNYEQYF. In DNA form, the CDR3 reads TGTGCCAGCAGCGTAGGGCAGAACTACGAGCAGTACTTC.